These 23 T cell receptor beta chains were sequenced from one sample in a study of CD8+ T cells in alopecia areata. In each case, RNA was isolated and then reverse transcribed into cDNA as the sequencing template. TCRdb's table, derived via immunoSEQ multiplex PCR, lists solely in-frame clones and lacks some. This sample yields 95,000 to 150,000 clones, of which 60% to 65% are seen a single time; 4.5% to 6% belongs to the top ten. The treatment is: oral pan-JAK inhibitor, 5-10 mg twice daily. This specimen was CD4+ T cells sorted from blood, taken at week 4, from a patient treated with tofacitinib. The receptors stem from a human donor with alopecia areata.

The chain recombines TRBV25-1 with TRBJ1-1; 11 positions agree with TRBD1. Germline values: CDR1 MGHDK, CDR2 SYGVNS. The V segment lost 7 bases and the J segment 2 bases; nucleotides outside the gene matches: 9. The CDR3 length is 16 residues. CDR3 nucleotide sequence: TGTGCCAGCACAGGGACAGGGGGATTAACTAACACTGAAGCTTTCTTT. Protein sequence: CASTGTGGLTNTEAFF.

This chain uses TRBV7-3 with TRBJ1-2, with D maybe TRBD1 (5 bases). This CDR3 contains 16 residues. V was trimmed by 0 bases and J by 4 bases, leaving 15 bases between them. Germline V gene data show CDR1 as SGHTA and CDR2 as FQGTGA. CDR3 sequence reads: CASSLTARGAGYGYTF. Here the CDR3 DNA reads TGTGCCAGCAGCTTAACGGCCCGAGGGGCTGGCTATGGCTACACCTTC.

This clone has only a few counts. The chain is built from TRBV30 and TRBJ2-7, with 10 bases aligning to TRBD2. CDR1 is GTSNPN, CDR2 SVGIG, per germline (reference sequence). V lost 2 bases, J lost 3 bases, and 7 bases stayed unmatched. The CDR3 runs to 15 residues. The CDR3 nucleotides read TGTGCCTGGAGTTTAACAGCGGGAGGGATCTACGAGCAGTACTTC. Encoded protein: CAWSLTAGGIYEQYF.

This clone was seen only a few times. The V gene is TRBV6-1, the J gene TRBJ2-5, with a tentative D call TRBD1 (5 bases). Trimming removed 7 bases from V and 7 bases from J, with 13 bases in between. The CDR3 is 12 amino acids. CDR1 and CDR2 from the germline V gene are MNHNS and SASEGT. The CDR3 reads CASTILTGTQYF. The CDR3 nucleotides read TGTGCCAGCACGATACTAACAGGGACCCAGTACTTC.

The chain combines TRBV5-1 with TRBJ2-7, with unresolved D. CDR3 length: 13 residues. Germline assignment: CDR1 SGHRS and CDR2 YFSETQ. V dropped 0 bases and J dropped 5 bases, with 9 bases sitting between them. The CDR3 sequence is CASSLERRDEQYF. The CDR3 DNA sequence: TGCGCCAGCAGCTTGGAGCGTCGCGACGAGCAGTACTTC.

The chain carries TRBV5-1 and TRBJ2-1; the match to TRBD1 covers 9 bases. This CDR3 contains 16 residues. The trim removed 4 bases at V and 6 bases at J, leaving 11 bases unmatched. In germline, CDR1 is SGHRS, CDR2 YFSETQ. CDR3 loop: CASSRDGQGSSNEQFF. The CDR3 DNA reads as TGCGCCAGCAGCAGGGACGGACAGGGGAGTTCCAATGAGCAGTTCTTC.

This rearrangement joins TRBV20-1 to TRBJ1-1; D is undetermined. Looked up from germline, CDR1 is DFQATT and CDR2 is SNEGSKA (reference sequence). Trimming left V 8 bases short and J 3 bases short, with 10 bases between. The CDR3 extends over 11 amino acids. The CDR3, as DNA: TGCAGTAGGACGGTTTACACTGAAGCTTTCTTT. Translating it yields CSRTVYTEAFF.

This rearrangement joins TRBV10-3 to TRBJ2-5; TRBD1 aligns across 8 bases. The CDR3 extends over 15 amino acids. Trimming took 6 bases from V and 3 from J; bases not matched to a gene: 9. In germline, CDR1 is ENHRY, CDR2 SYGVKD. The DNA for the CDR3 is TGTGCCATCAGCAGGACAGGGACATCGGAAGAGACCCAGTACTTC. It is translated as CAISRTGTSEETQYF.

The CDR3 nucleotides read TGCGCCAGCAGCCAAGGCGATAGACTAGCGGGAGGGCAGTACTTC. As protein: CASSQGDRLAGGQYF. The chain employs TRBV4-3 and TRBJ2-7, with TRBD2 identical over 13 bases. The CDR3 has 15 amino acids. Germline V gene sequence: CDR1 LGHNA, CDR2 YSLEER. V shed 1 base, J shed 9 bases, and the junction held 6 bases outside the gene matches.

The V call is TRBV30, the J call TRBJ2-1, with D possibly being TRBD1 or TRBD2 (6 bases each). V was trimmed by 5 bases and J by 9 bases, leaving 20 bases between them. The CDR3 runs to 14 residues. Germline V gene sequence: CDR1 GTSNPN, CDR2 SVGIG (reference sequence). CDR3 bases: TGTGCCTGGTCGGGGGCTAGTCAGTTGGGTGAGCAGTTCTTC. Amino acid sequence: CAWSGASQLGEQFF.

The V gene is TRBV2, the J gene TRBJ2-1, with unresolved D. The CDR3 length is 11 residues. Germline CDR1 is SNHLY and CDR2 is FYNNEI. The ends were cut back, 8 bases at V and 2 bases at J, with 4 bases in the middle. The CDR3 DNA follows: TGTGCCAGCTCCCCCTACAATGAGCAGTTCTTC. Its translation: CASSPYNEQFF.

This sequence joins TRBV7-2 and TRBJ1-2; 7 nucleotides line up with TRBD1. Germline V gene sequence: CDR1 SGHTA, CDR2 FQGNSA. The length of the CDR3 is 14 residues. The V gene end was trimmed by 4 bases and the J gene end by 1 base; junction bases not matched to a gene: 3. The CDR3 loop reads CASSWGQNNYGYTF. The CDR3 DNA sequence: TGTGCCAGCAGCTGGGGACAGAATAACTATGGCTACACCTTC. Together with reference TRBV7-2 and TRBJ1-2, the CDR3 gives the full variable domain: GAGVSQSPSNKVTEKGKDVELRCDPISGHTALYWYRQSLGQGLEFLIYFQGNSAPDKSGLPSDRFSAERTGGSVSTLTIQRTQQEDSAVYLCASSWGQNNYGYTFGSGTRLTVV.

This clone was observed a few times. This chain links TRBV18 with TRBJ1-2; maybe TRBD1 (6 bases). Germline CDR1 KGHSH, CDR2 LQKENI. Trimming took off 2 bases at V and 4 bases at J, with 20 bases between the two ends. The CDR3 has 17 amino acids. This CDR3 is CASSPSGDLRRTYGYTF. The CDR3 bases are TGTGCCAGCTCACCATCAGGGGACTTACGGCGGACCTATGGCTACACCTTC.

This rearrangement joins TRBV19 to TRBJ2-4; no definite D call. The germline V gene encodes CDR1 LNHDA and CDR2 SQIVND (reference sequence). The CDR3 consists of 12 residues. The V gene lost 1 base and the J gene lost 9 bases, with 7 bases spanning the gap. The CDR3 coding sequence is TGTGCCAGTAGTATAGCCGGTGGCATTCAGTACTTC. This encodes CASSIAGGIQYF.

There are many counts of this clone. The chain links TRBV7-3 to TRBJ2-4, with 10 bases that match TRBD2. The germline V gene has CDR1 SGHTA and CDR2 FQGTGA. Germline trimming cut 5 bases from V and 0 bases from J; bases unmatched to any gene: 13. The CDR3 is made up of 19 amino acids. Written as DNA, the CDR3 is TGTGCCAGCAGCACGCCGCCGGGACTAGCGACACTAGCCAAAAACATTCAGTACTTC. Translation: CASSTPPGLATLAKNIQYF. Full variable domain (remainder filled in from reference TRBV7-3 and TRBJ2-4): GAGVSQTPSNKVTEKGKYVELRCDPISGHTALYWYRQSLGQGPEFLIYFQGTGAADDSGLPNDRFFAVRPEGSVSTLKIQRTERGDSAVYLCASSTPPGLATLAKNIQYFGAGTRLSVL.

The chain employs TRBV30 and TRBJ2-1; D ambiguous. Germline CDR1 reads GTSNPN; CDR2 reads SVGIG (reference sequence). V was trimmed by 5 bases and J by 7 bases, leaving 18 bases between them. The CDR3 sequence is 14 residues long. DNA of the CDR3: TGTGCCTGGGTAAAGTCGGGCGGCCTAAATGAGCAGTTCTTC. It specifies CAWVKSGGLNEQFF.

The chain is built from TRBV7-6 and TRBJ2-1; 11 nucleotides match TRBD2. The CDR3 runs 16 residues. V was clipped by 2 bases and J by 4 bases; unmatched bases: 4. Germline V CDR1 and CDR2: SGHVS, FNYEAQ. The CDR3 is CASSLLAGGDYNEQFF. CDR3 bases: TGTGCCAGCAGCTTATTAGCGGGAGGGGATTACAATGAGCAGTTCTTC.

The chain carries TRBV30 and TRBJ1-5; the match to TRBD1 covers 7 bases. The germline V gene encodes CDR1 GTSNPN and CDR2 SVGIG (reference sequence). CDR3 length equals 13 residues. The V gene end was trimmed by 0 bases and the J gene end by 6 bases; junction bases not matched to a gene: 2. CDR3 sequence: CAWSVGGRQPQHF. CDR3 bases: TGTGCCTGGAGTGTAGGGGGCCGTCAGCCCCAGCATTTT. Using reference TRBV30 and TRBJ1-5 for the parts outside the CDR3, the full variable domain is SQTIHQWPATLVQPVGSPLSLECTVEGTSNPNLYWYRQAAGRGLQLLFYSVGIGQISSEVPQNLSASRPQDRQFILSSKKLLLSDSGFYLCAWSVGGRQPQHFGDGTRLSIL.

This clone showed up just once. J is TRBJ1-5 and V is TRBV7-9; tentative D call: TRBD1 (5 bases). The V gene lost 5 bases and the J gene lost 1 base, with 15 bases spanning the gap. Germline CDR1 SEHNR, CDR2 FQNEAQ (reference sequence). The CDR3 has 16 residues. CDR3 amino acids: CASSDSGTLSNQPQHF. The CDR3 nucleotides read TGTGCCAGCAGCGATTCCGGGACTTTGAGCAATCAGCCCCAGCATTTT. The full variable domain, rest sourced from reference TRBV7-9 and TRBJ1-5, is DTGVSQNPRHKITKRGQNVTFRCDPISEHNRLYWYRQTLGQGPEFLTYFQNEAQLEKSRLLSDRFSAERPKGSFSTLEIQRTEQGDSAMYLCASSDSGTLSNQPQHFGDGTRLSIL.

V gene TRBV9 combines with J gene TRBJ2-2; D is unresolved. Germline V CDR1 and CDR2: SGDLS, YYNGEE. The CDR3 length is 12 residues. Trimming shortened V by 0 bases and J by 4 bases, and 1 base separated the two germline ends. The CDR3 bases are TGTGCCAGCAGCGTAGCCACCGGGGAGCTGTTTTTT. Translating gives CASSVATGELFF.

This clone was seen only a few times. Other DNA sequences from this sample encode an identical CDR3 as well. The genes are TRBV7-2 and TRBJ2-3; D is ambiguous. The CDR3 spans 12 residues. The V end was cut by 4 bases, the J end by 4 bases, with 6 bases between. CDR1 is SGHTA and CDR2 is FQGNSA in the germline V gene. Written as DNA, the CDR3 is TGTGCCAGCAGCTCTCAATCAGATACGCAGTATTTT. It is translated as CASSSQSDTQYF. Drawing the rest from reference TRBV7-2 and TRBJ2-3, the complete variable domain is GAGVSQSPSNKVTEKGKDVELRCDPISGHTALYWYRQSLGQGLEFLIYFQGNSAPDKSGLPSDRFSAERTGGSVSTLTIQRTQQEDSAVYLCASSSQSDTQYFGPGTRLTVL.

The chain combines TRBV30 with TRBJ2-7; 9 bases line up with TRBD2. Germline V gene lookup returns CDR1 GTSNPN and CDR2 SVGIG (reference sequence). The CDR3 contains 13 residues. Trimming removed 0 bases from V and 5 bases from J; junction bases left unmatched: 2. CDR3 sequence: CAWSVAGGDEQYF. The CDR3 DNA is TGTGCCTGGAGTGTAGCGGGAGGCGACGAGCAGTACTTC.

The J gene is TRBJ1-1, the V gene TRBV7-2; 7 positions agree with TRBD1. V shed 3 bases and J 5 bases; nucleotides not matched to a gene: 6. Germline assignment: CDR1 SGHTA and CDR2 FQGNSA. CDR3 length: 14 residues. CDR3 coding DNA: TGTGCCAGCAGCTTCTTACAGGGGATAACTGAAGCTTTCTTT. This gives the protein CASSFLQGITEAFF.